This T cell receptor (beta chain) is drawn from a study of radiation and T cells in renal cell carcinoma. Indicated time point: baseline pretreatment blood. Treatment specified: 15 Gy SBRT to primary tumor, nephrectomy 4 weeks later. Radiation-treated patients gave blood at baseline, week 2 and week 4. With respect to this clone: The sample has other DNA sequences that encode this CDR3 too.

Clones were read by immunoSEQ multiplex PCR, and TCRdb kept only the in-frame ones, dropping some. This table has 100,000 to 150,000 clones, roughly 85% appearing once. Germline CDR1 reads MNHEY; CDR2 reads SVGAGI. Trimming shortened V by 2 bases and J by 4 bases, and 3 bases separated the two germline ends. The CDR3 sequence is 11 residues long. Source: blood, taken from a patient whose treatment included radiotherapy and nephrectomy. The V and J genes are TRBV6-5 and TRBJ2-7; the D is unclear. The origin of this receptor is a woman aged 55 to 70 with renal cell carcinoma. As DNA, the CDR3 is TGTGCCAGCAGTTACGCGTACGAGCAGTACTTC. It specifies CASSYAYEQYF.